These 13 T cell receptor gamma chains came from one sample sequenced in a study of gamma-delta T cells after stem cell transplantation. TCRdb reprocessed the RT-PCR reads using CATT. Altogether about 1,300 gamma-chain clones are present, 60% being singletons, with the ten largest covering about 5%. The specimen sequenced was gamma-delta T cells. These receptors all come from a human donor. It is not recorded whose cells these are; they may come from a transplant donor.

This chain uses TRGV5 with TRGJ1 or TRGJ2. The J gene is absent in TCRdb and was assigned here via DNA matching to germline. The junction had 4 bases not matched to a gene; V was cut back by 3 bases and J by 5 bases. Germline loops: CDR1 VINAFY, CDR2 YDVSNSKD. The CDR3 has 12 amino acids. Here the CDR3 reads CATWDLDYKKLF. DNA for the CDR3: TGTGCCACCTGGGACCTAGATTATAAGAAACTCTTT.

No V gene was called, and the J gene is TRGJP. This CDR3 contains 16 residues. CDR3 DNA sequence: TGTGCCACCTGGGATTTAGAAGAGTTGGGCAAAAAAATCAAGGTATTT. It is translated as CATWDLEELGKKIKVF.

V gene TRGV3 combines with J gene TRGJ1 or TRGJ2. No J gene was available from TCRdb, and it was assigned here by a germline match of the DNA. The CDR3 loop spans 13 amino acids. J was trimmed by 3 bases and V by 4 bases; bases with no gene match: 6. Germline CDR1 is VTNTFY and CDR2 is YDVSTARD (reference sequence). The CDR3 coding sequence is TGTGCCACCTGGGAGAGGCCTTATTATAAGAAACTCTTT. Translated: CATWERPYYKKLF.

This rearrangement joins TRGV9 to TRGJ1 or TRGJ2. Since TCRdb gives no J gene, matching the DNA to germline was used here to assign it. V was pared by 0 bases and J by 2 bases, with 7 bases of the junction left unmatched. In germline, CDR1 is GITISATS, CDR2 ISYDGTV (reference sequence). The CDR3 runs 15 residues. CDR3 amino acids: CALWEVLGDYYKKLF. CDR3 DNA: TGTGCCTTGTGGGAGGTGCTAGGGGATTATTATAAGAAACTCTTT.

For the J gene the call is TRGJ1 or TRGJ2; the V gene lacks a call. The CDR3 length is 11 residues. The CDR3 reads CATWDLNKKLF. In nucleotides, the CDR3 is TGTGCCACCTGGGACCTTAATAAGAAACTCTTT.

A word on this clone: At one end, the junction sequence differs from germline, possibly due to a read error. The V gene is TRGV5, the J gene TRGJ1 or TRGJ2. No J gene was available from TCRdb, and it was assigned here by a germline match of the DNA. The CDR3 has 12 amino acids. The germline CDR1 and CDR2 sequences are VINAFY and YDVSNSKD. In DNA, the CDR3 is TGTGCCACCTGTGACAGGCGTTATAAGAAACTCTTT. Amino acid sequence: CATCDRRYKKLF.

The V and J genes are TRGV5 and TRGJ1 or TRGJ2. The J gene comes from matching the DNA to germline here; TCRdb lacks it. Looked up from germline, CDR1 is VINAFY and CDR2 is YDVSNSKD. The CDR3 extends over 14 amino acids. V lost 3 bases to trimming and J lost 10 bases; unmatched junction nucleotides: 15. This CDR3 is CATWDFCGFWKKLF. The CDR3 DNA reads as TGTGCCACCTGGGACTTTTGCGGATTTTGGAAGAAACTCTTT.

The V and J genes are TRGV8 and TRGJ1 or TRGJ2. Here the J gene came from matching the DNA to germline, since TCRdb omits it. Germline values: CDR1 VENAVY, CDR2 YDSYNSRV. CDR3 size: 11 residues. After removal of 3 bases from V and 5 bases from J, the junction contained 1 base not matched to a gene. The CDR3 sequence is CATWDHYKKLF. The CDR3 nucleotides are TGTGCCACCTGGGATCATTATAAGAAACTCTTT.

There is no V gene call, and the J gene is TRGJ1 or TRGJ2. The CDR3 consists of 13 residues. The CDR3 loop is CATWDSWGYQKLF. CDR3 coding DNA: TGTGCCACCTGGGATAGCTGGGGTTATCAGAAACTCTTT.

Comment on this clone: One junction end disagrees with the germline gene, perhaps due to a read error. The V call is TRGV3, the J call TRGJ1 or TRGJ2. The J gene was missing in TCRdb and was found by matching the end of the DNA to germline. The germline V gene has CDR1 VTNTFY and CDR2 YDVSTARD (reference sequence). The length of the CDR3 is 11 residues. This CDR3 reads CAPWDLNKKLF. DNA for the CDR3: TGTGCCCCCTGGGACCTTAATAAGAAACTCTTT.

V and J are TRGV8 and TRGJ1 or TRGJ2. TCRdb lists no J gene, so it was determined here by aligning the DNA to germline. V was clipped by 3 bases and J by 4 bases; unmatched bases: 3. Germline assignment: CDR1 VENAVY and CDR2 YDSYNSRV. This CDR3 region has 12 residues. The CDR3 bases are TGTGCCACCTGGGATCCGTATTATAAGAAACTCTTT. Translated: CATWDPYYKKLF.

This clone was detected a few times. The chain uses TRGV9 and TRGJ1 or TRGJ2. The V gene's germline CDR1 is GITISATS and CDR2 ISYDGTV (reference sequence). The CDR3 length is 12 residues. V was pared by 1 base and J by 10 bases, with 7 bases of the junction left unmatched. The chain's CDR3 is CALWEVKKKKLF. The CDR3 region has the DNA TGTGCCTTGTGGGAGGTCAAGAAAAAGAAACTCTTT.

This rearrangement joins TRGV5 to TRGJ1 or TRGJ2. Because TCRdb records no J gene, it was assigned here through a match of the DNA to germline. The V and J ends lost 4 bases and 10 bases, in that order; junction bases with no gene match: 25. CDR1 VINAFY and CDR2 YDVSNSKD come from the germline V gene. The CDR3 is made up of 17 amino acids. CDR3 residues: CATWERRVGWNYEKKLF. The CDR3 nucleotides are TGTGCCACCTGGGAAAGGAGAGTGGGGTGGAATTATGAGAAGAAACTCTTT.